This record covers a single T cell receptor (beta chain). This clonotype was seen a few times. Its antigen is unknown. Per-nucleotide qualities are absent, and no much larger clonotype sits a single base away. This record comes from a study of low-dose radiotherapy and immunotherapy resistance in tumors (dated by TCRdb to between 2022 and 2023). Some background on the complete study: Patients in Cohort 1 were given 0.5 Gy per fraction every 2 weeks, and the prescribed total PTV dose was 6.5 Gy. Superscript III and a set of TRAV- and TRBV-specific primers were used to synthesize first-strand cDNA, so that both TCRalpha and TCRbeta chains were covered. The trial did not randomize participants into treatment groups. Intravenous cyclophosphamide at 200 mg/m2 was administered every two weeks, one day ahead of each radiation and immunotherapy administration. Deep sequencing of TCRalpha and TCRbeta libraries was performed on an Illumina MiniSeq instrument. Patients took aspirin 300 mg orally once daily for four cycles, starting on cycle 1 day 1. Eight patients were included in the translational analysis: three from the first dose cohort and the first five from the second dose cohort. Patients in Cohort 2 were given 1 Gy per fraction every two weeks, for a total of 13 Gy across 26 weeks. Patients were given nivolumab as a 240 mg flat dose every two weeks and ipilimumab at 1 mg/kg every six weeks, with both drugs delivered intravenously.

The time point label on this specimen signifies: before trial treatment. The donors came from RACIN, which was a single-arm phase I dose-escalation trial that paired nivolumab and ipilimumab with aspirin, low-dose cyclophosphamide and low-dose radiotherapy. Patients were eligible if they had advanced solid tumors that were TIL-negative. The CDR3 has 15 amino acids, counting the end cysteine and phenylalanine. The only DNA kept is the CDR3, 45 bases in frame from the first base. Clipping removes 7 bases from V and 5 bases from J, with 5 as the unmatched junction base count. The germline V gene encodes CDR1 LNHDA and CDR2 SQIVND (reference sequence). The sequencing machine was an Illumina MiniSeq. A roughly 18-cycle PCR with Phusion amplified the TCRs, pairing a constant-region primer with the adapter that was attached to the V primers. The MessageAmp II aRNA Amplification Kit was used to amplify the isolated mRNA, with in vitro transcription run for about 15 hours at 37 degrees C. The Dynabeads mRNA DIRECT Purification Kit was used to isolate mRNA for TCR sequencing. Indexed Illumina adapters were added in a second Phusion PCR of 20 to 25 cycles, after which AMPure XP beads were used to purify the products. As for the original processing: Using custom Perl scripts, TCR sequences encoding the same protein were pooled, out-of-frame sequences were removed, and the abundance of each clonotype was computed. Any TCR sequence supported by only a single read was excluded from analysis. Shannon entropy, Gini index, clonality, richness, and the frequency of TCRs shared between repertoires were included as repertoire metrics. TCRdb cleaned the public reads at Q25 with fastp, built clones with MiXCR and kept in-frame beta chains. Each entry is one CDR3 protein sequence, shown with its most common DNA and genes. Clone size and V and J calls follow TCRdb, not the original study. This sample is represented by approximately 47,000 distinct CDR3 sequences; over 9.5% of them were singletons. Roughly 6.2% of the sample is held by the ten biggest clonotypes.

The sequence was collected from a female donor with ovarian cancer. Rearrangement joined TRBV19 to TRBJ2-2, with 12 bases matching TRBD1. Sample: PBMCs, taken before treatment. The nucleotide sequence is given as TGTGCCAGTACCCGGGACAGGGGGCGTACCGGGGAGCTGTTTTTT. Its protein reads: CASTRDRGRTGELFF.